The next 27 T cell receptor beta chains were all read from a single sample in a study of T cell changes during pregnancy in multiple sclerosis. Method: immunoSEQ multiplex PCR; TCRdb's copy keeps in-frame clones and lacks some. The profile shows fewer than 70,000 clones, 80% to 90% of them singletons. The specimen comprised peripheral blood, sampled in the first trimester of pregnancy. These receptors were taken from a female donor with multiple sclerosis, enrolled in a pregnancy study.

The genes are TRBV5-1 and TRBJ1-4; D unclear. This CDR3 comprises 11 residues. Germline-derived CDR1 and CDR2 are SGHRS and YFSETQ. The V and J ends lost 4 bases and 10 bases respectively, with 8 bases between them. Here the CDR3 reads CASSRSGKLFF. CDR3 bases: TGCGCCAGCAGCCGCTCGGGAAAACTGTTTTTT.

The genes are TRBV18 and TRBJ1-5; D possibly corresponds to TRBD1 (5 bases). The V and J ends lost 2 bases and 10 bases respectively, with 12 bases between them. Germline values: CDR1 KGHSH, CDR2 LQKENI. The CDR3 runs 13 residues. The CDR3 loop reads CASSPRWGEPQHF. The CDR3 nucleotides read TGTGCCAGCTCACCAAGGTGGGGGGAACCCCAGCATTTT.

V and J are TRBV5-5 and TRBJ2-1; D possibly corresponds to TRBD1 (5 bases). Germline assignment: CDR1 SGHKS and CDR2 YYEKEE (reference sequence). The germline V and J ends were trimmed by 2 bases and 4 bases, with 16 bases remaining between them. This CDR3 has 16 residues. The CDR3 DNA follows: TGTGCCAGCAGCTTTCACATACGAGACAGATACAATGAGCAGTTCTTC. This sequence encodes CASSFHIRDRYNEQFF. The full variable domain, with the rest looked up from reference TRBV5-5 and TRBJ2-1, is DAGVTQSPTHLIKTRGQQVTLRCSPISGHKSVSWYQQVLGQGPQFIFQYYEKEERGRGNFPDRFSARQFPNYSSELNVNALLLGDSALYLCASSFHIRDRYNEQFFGPGTRLTVL.

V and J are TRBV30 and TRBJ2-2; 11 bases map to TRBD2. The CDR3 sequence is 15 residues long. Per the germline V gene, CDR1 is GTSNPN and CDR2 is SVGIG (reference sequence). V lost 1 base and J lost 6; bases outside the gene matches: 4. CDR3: CAWSAGLAGPGELFF. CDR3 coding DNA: TGTGCCTGGAGTGCCGGACTAGCGGGCCCCGGGGAGCTGTTTTTT.

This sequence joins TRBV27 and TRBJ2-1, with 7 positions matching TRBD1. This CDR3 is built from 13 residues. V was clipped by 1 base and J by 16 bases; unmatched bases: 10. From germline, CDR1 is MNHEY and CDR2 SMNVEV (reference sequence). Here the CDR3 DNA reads TGTGCCAGCAGTTTATTTCCCGGGACAGAGGATTTCTTC. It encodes CASSLFPGTEDFF.

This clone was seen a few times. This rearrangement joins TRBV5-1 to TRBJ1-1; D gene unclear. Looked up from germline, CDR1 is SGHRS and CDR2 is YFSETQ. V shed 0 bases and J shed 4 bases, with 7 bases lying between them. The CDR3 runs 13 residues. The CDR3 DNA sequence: TGCGCCAGCAGCTTGGGAGGGAGCACTGAAGCTTTCTTT. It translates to CASSLGGSTEAFF.

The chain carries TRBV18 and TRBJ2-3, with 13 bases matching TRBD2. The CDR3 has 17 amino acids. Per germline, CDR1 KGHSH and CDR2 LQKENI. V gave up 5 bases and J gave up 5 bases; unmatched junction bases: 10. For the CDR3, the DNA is TGTGCCAGCTCATCTACTAGCGGGGGGGCCGGTGGAGATACGCAGTATTTT. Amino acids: CASSSTSGGAGGDTQYF.

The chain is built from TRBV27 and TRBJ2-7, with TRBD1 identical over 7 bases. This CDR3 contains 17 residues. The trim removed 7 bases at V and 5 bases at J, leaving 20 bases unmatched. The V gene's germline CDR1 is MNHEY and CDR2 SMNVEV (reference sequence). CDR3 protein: CASTPYPGQEGGDEQYF. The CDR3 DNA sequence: TGTGCCAGCACCCCTTACCCCGGACAGGAAGGTGGGGACGAGCAGTACTTC.

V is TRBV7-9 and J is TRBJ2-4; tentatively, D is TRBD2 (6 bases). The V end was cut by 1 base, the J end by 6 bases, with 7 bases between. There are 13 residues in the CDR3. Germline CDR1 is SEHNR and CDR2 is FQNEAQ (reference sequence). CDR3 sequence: CASSLVGGNIQYF. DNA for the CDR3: TGTGCCAGCAGCTTAGTCGGGGGAAACATTCAGTACTTC.

DNA for the CDR3: TGTGCCAGCTATAAAGGGGCTAGCGAGAGTGTGACCCAGTACTTC. Translation: CASYKGASESVTQYF. This chain links TRBV6-1 with TRBJ2-5; perhaps TRBD2 as D (6 bases). Germline V gives CDR1 MNHNS, CDR2 SASEGT. This CDR3 is 15 amino acids long. The V and J ends lost 8 bases and 7 bases respectively, with 23 bases between them.

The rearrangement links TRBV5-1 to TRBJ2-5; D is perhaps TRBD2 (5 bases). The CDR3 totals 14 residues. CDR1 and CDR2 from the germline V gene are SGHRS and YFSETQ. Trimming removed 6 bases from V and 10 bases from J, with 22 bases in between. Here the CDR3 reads CASKGGGPSWVQYF. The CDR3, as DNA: TGCGCCAGCAAGGGCGGCGGGCCGTCTTGGGTCCAGTACTTC.

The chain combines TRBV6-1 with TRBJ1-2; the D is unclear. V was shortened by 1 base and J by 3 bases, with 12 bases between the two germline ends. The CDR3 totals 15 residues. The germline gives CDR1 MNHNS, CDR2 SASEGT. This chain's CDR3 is CASSEDGFPYYGYTF. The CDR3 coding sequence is TGTGCCAGCAGTGAAGACGGGTTCCCATACTATGGCTACACCTTC.

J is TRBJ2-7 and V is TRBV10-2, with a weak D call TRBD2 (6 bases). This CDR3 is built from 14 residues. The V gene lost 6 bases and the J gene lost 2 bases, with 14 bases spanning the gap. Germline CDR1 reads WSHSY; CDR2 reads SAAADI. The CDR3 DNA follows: TGCGCCAGCAGGGCCGGACTAAAGACCTACGAGCAGTACTTC. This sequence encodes CASRAGLKTYEQYF.

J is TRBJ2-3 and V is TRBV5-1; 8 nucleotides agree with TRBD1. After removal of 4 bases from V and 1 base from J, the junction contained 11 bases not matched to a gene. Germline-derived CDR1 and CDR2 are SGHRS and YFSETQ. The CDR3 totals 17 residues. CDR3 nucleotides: TGCGCCAGCAGCGGACCGACAGGGGATCTTGGCACAGATACGCAGTATTTT. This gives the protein CASSGPTGDLGTDTQYF.

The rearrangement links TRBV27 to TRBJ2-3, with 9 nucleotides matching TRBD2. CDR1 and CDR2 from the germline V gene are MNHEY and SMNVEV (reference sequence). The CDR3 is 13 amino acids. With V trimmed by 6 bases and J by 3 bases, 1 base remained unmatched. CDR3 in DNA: TGTGCCAGCAGGCTAGCGGGGACAGATACGCAGTATTTT. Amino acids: CASRLAGTDTQYF.

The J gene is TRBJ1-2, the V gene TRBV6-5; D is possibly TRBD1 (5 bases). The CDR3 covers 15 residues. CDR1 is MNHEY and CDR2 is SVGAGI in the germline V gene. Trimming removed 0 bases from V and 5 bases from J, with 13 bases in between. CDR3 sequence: CASSYSVGGPYGYTF. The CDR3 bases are TGTGCCAGCAGTTACTCGGTCGGGGGACCATATGGCTACACCTTC.

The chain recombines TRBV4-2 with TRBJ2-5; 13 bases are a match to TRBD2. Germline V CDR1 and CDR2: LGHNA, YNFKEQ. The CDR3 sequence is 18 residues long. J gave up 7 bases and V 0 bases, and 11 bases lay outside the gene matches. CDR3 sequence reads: CASSQEWGTSGDVLTQYF. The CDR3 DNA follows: TGTGCCAGCAGCCAAGAATGGGGGACTAGCGGGGACGTTTTGACCCAGTACTTC.

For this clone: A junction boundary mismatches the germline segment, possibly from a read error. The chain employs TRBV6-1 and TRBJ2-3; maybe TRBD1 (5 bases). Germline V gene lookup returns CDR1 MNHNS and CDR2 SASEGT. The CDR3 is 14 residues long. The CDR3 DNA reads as TGTGCCAGCAGTGAACAGGGCCTTTCCCCCCTAGGCCCGTTT. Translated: CASSEQGLSPLGPF.

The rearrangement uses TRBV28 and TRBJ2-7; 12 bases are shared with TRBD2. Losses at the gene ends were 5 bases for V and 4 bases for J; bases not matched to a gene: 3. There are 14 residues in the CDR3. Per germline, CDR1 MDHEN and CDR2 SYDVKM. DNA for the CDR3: TGTGCCAGCAGTCCTAGCGGGGGGGGATACGAGCAGTACTTC. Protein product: CASSPSGGGYEQYF.

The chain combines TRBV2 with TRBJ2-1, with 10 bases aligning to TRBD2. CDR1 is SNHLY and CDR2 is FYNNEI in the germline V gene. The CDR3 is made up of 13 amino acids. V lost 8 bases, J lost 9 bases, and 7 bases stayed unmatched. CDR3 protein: CASSSGRASEQFF. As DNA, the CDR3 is TGTGCCAGCTCGAGCGGGAGGGCATCTGAGCAGTTCTTC.

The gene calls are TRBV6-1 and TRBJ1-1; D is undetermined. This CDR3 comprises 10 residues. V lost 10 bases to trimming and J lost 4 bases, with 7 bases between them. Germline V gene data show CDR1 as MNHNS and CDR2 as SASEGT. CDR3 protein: CATGATEAFF. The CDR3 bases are TGTGCCACCGGTGCCACTGAAGCTTTCTTT.

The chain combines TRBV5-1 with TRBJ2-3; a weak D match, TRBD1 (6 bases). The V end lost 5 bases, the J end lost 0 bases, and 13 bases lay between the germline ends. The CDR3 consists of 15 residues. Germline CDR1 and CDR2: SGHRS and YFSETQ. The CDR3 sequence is CASRWGQASTDTQYF. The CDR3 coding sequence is TGCGCCAGCAGGTGGGGGCAAGCTAGCACAGATACGCAGTATTTT.

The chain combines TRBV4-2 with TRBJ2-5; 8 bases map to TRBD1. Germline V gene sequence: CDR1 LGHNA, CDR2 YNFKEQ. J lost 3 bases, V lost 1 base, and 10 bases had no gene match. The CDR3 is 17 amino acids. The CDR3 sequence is CASSQGRPGQAKETQYF. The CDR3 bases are TGTGCCAGCAGCCAAGGACGACCGGGACAGGCTAAAGAGACCCAGTACTTC.

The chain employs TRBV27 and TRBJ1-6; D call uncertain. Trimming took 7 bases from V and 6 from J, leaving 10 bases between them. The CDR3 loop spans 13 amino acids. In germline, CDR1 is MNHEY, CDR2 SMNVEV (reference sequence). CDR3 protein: CASTLSGNSPLHF. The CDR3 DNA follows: TGTGCCAGCACCCTATCGGGTAATTCACCCCTCCACTTT.

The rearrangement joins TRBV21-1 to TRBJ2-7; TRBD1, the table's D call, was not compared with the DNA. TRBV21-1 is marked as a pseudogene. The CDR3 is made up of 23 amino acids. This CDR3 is CASSKARPLSRGIRRDSGVEQYF. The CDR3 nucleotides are TGTGCCAGCAGCAAGGCGAGGCCCCTATCGAGGGGGATCCGTAGGGACAGTGGCGTCGAGCAGTACTTC.

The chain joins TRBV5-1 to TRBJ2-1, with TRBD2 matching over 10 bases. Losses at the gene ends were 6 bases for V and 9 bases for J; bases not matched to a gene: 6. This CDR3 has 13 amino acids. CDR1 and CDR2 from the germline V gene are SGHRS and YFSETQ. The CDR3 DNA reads TGCGCCAGCAAACTAGCGGGAAGGGTTGAGCAGTTCTTC. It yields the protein CASKLAGRVEQFF. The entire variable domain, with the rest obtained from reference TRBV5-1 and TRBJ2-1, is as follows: KAGVTQTPRYLIKTRGQQVTLSCSPISGHRSVSWYQQTPGQGLQFLFEYFSETQRNKGNFPGRFSGRQFSNSRSEMNVSTLELGDSALYLCASKLAGRVEQFFGPGTRLTVL.

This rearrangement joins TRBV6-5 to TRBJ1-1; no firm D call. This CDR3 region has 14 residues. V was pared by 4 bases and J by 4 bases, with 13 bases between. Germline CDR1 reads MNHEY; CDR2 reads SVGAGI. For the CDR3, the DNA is TGTGCCAGCAGTTGGTTGGGAGGTGGCACTGAAGCTTTCTTT. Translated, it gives CASSWLGGGTEAFF.